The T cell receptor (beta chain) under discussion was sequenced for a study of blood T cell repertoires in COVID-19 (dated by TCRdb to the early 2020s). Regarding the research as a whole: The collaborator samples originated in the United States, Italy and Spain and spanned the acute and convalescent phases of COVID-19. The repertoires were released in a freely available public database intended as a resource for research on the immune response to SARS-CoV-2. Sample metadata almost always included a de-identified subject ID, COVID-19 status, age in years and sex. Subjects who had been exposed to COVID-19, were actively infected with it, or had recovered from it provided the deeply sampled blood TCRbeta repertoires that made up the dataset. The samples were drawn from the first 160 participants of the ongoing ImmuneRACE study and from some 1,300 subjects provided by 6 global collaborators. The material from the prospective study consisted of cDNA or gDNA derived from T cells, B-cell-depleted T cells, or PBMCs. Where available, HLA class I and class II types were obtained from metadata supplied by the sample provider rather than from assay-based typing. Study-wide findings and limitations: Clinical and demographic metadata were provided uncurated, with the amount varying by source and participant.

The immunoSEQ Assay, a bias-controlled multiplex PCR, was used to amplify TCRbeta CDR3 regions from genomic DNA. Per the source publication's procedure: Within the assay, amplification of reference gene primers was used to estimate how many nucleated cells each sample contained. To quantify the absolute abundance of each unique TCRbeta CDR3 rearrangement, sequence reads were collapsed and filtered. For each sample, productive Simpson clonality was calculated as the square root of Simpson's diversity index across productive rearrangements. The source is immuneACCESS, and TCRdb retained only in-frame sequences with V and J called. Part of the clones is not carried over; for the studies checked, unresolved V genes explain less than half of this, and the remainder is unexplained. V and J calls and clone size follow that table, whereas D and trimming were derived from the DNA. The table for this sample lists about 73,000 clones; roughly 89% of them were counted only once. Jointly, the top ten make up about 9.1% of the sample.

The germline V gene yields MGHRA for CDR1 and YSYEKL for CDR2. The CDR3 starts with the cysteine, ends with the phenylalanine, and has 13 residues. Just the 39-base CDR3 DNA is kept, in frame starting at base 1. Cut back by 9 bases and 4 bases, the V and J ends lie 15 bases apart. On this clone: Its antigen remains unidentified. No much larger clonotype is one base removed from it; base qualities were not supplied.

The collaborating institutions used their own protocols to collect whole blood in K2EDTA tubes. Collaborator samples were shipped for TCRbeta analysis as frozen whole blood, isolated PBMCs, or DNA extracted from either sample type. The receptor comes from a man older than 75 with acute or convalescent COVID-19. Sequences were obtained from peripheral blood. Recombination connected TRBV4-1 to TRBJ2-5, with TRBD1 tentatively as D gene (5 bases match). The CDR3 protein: CASKGQNGETQYF. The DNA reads TGCGCCAGTAAGGGGCAGAATGGAGAGACCCAGTACTTC.